Listed below are T cell receptor beta chains from one sample, sequenced in a study of metastatic and nonmetastatic thyroid tumors. Via MiXCR, TCRdb re-called the PCR reads. The table records 9,000 to 15,000 clones, about 32% of them present only once. Material: tumor tissue. The source is a female donor with papillary thyroid cancer or a benign thyroid nodule (not recorded which). Some clones in this sample may be carry-over from other donors' samples. Each CDR3 is given without its conserved first and last residue.

TRBV7-7	ASSLIGPQSSYNSPLH
TRBV10-1	ASSDETGREQY
TRBV11-2	ASSLEVGRGTQY
TRBV5-5	ASNAALDMGTYDQY
TRBV6-6	ASSYLWTSGSPGELF
TRBV5-1	ASSLVGETQY
TRBV6-2/TRBV6-3	ASSYGGGSKSYNEHF
TRBV6-2/TRBV6-3	ASRADPGQGLETQY
TRBV7-8	ASSLRQAGYT
TRBV13	VSSLGSDVDEQF
TRBV10-3	AIKEGEATGEMF
TRBV11-3	ASSLQATYEQY
TRBV4-1	ASSQRLAGGETQY
TRBV4-3	ASSQDRSRAELF
TRBV20-1	SAPDNRGTEAF
TRBV18	ASSPSRGYEQY
TRBV7-3	ASSLTGGPENEQF
TRBV6-2/TRBV6-3	ASSSSNEQY
TRBV20-1	SAGDREYEQY
TRBV6-5	ASTKGTGGYSSYNSPLH
TRBV11-2	ASSLGNLLAKTYEQY
TRBV20-1	SASLLAGTDTQY
TRBV24-1	ATSDTLRNQPKH
TRBV12-5	ASGLIGGAGT
TRBV16	ASSQNVRGRGAF
TRBV28	ASSPSGGYHNEQF
TRBV27	ASSQRQAKYEQY
TRBV5-8	ASSLAGWNEQF